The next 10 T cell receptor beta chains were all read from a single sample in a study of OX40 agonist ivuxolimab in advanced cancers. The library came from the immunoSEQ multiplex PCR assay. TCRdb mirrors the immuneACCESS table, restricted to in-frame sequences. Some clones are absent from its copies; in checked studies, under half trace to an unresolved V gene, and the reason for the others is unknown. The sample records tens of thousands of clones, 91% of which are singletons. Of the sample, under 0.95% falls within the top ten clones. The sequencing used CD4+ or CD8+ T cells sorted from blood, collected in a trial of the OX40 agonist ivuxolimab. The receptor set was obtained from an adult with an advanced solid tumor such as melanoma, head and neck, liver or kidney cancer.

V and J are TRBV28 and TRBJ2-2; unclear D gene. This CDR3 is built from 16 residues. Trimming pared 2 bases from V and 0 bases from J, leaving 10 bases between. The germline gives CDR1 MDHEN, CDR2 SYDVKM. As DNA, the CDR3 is TGTGCCAGCAGTTTAAGGGCCGGATCGAACACCGGGGAGCTGTTTTTT. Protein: CASSLRAGSNTGELFF.

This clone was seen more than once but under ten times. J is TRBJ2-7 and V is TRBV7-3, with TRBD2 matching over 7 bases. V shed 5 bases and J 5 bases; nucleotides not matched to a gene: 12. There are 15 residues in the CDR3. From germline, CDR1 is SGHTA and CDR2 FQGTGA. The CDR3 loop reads CASSPSGTTFDEQYF. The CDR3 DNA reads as TGTGCCAGCAGCCCCTCCGGGACTACCTTTGACGAGCAGTACTTC.

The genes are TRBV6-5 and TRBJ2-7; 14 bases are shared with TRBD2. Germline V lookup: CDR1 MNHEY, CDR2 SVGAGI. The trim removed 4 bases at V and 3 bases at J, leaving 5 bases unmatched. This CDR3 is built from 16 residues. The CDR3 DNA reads TGTGCCAGCAGTTTCCACGGGACTAGCGGGGGCTACGAGCAGTACTTC. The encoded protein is CASSFHGTSGGYEQYF.

The CDR3 DNA reads as TGTGCCAGCAGTCCCCAGGGACTGCCCTACAATGAGCAGTTCTTC. It codes for CASSPQGLPYNEQFF. This chain joins TRBV6-4 and TRBJ2-1; D might be TRBD2 (6 bases). Germline loops: CDR1 MRHNA, CDR2 SNTAGT. This CDR3 region has 15 residues. V lost 5 bases and J 2 bases, leaving 13 bases between the germline ends.

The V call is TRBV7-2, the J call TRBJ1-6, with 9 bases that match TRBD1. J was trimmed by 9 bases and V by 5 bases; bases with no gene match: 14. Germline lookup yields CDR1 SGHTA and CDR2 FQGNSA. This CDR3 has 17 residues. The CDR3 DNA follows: TGTGCCAGCAGCACTGGGACAGGGTGGCCGAATGGTTCACCCCTCCACTTT. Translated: CASSTGTGWPNGSPLHF.

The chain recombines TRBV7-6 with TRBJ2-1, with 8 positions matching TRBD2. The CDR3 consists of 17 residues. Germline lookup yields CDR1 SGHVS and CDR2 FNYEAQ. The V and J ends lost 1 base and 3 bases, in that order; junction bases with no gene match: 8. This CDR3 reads CASSLGVSGANYNEQFF. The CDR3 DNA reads TGTGCCAGCAGCTTAGGGGTTAGCGGGGCTAACTACAATGAGCAGTTCTTC. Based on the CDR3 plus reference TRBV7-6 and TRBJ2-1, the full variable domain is GAGVSQSPRYKVTKRGQDVALRCDPISGHVSLYWYRQALGQGPEFLTYFNYEAQQDKSGLPNDRFSAERPEGSISTLTIQRTEQRDSAMYRCASSLGVSGANYNEQFFGPGTRLTVL.

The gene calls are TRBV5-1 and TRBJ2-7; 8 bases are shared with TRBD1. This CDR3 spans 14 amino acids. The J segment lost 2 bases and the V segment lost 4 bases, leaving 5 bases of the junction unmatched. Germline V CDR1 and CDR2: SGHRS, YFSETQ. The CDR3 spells CASSRTGQAYEQYF. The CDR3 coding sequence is TGCGCCAGCAGCCGGACAGGGCAGGCCTACGAGCAGTACTTC.

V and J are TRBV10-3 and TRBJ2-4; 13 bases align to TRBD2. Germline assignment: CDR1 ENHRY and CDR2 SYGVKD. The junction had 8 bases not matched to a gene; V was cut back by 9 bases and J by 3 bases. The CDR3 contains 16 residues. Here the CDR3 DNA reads TGTGCCATAGGGACTAGCGGGACGACGGGCAAAAACATTCAGTACTTC. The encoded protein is CAIGTSGTTGKNIQYF.

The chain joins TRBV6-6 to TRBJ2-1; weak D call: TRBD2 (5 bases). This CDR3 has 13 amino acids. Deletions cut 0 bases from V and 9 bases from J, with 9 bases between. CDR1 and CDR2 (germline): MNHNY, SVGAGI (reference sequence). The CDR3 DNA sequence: TGTGCCAGCAGTTACTCAAGAGGAGGTGAGCAGTTCTTC. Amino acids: CASSYSRGGEQFF.

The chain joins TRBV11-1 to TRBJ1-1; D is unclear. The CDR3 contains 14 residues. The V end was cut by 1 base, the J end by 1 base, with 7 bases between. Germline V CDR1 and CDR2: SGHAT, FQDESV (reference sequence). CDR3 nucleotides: TGTGCCAGCAGCTTAGGTAGGAGGAACACTGAAGCTTTCTTT. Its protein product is CASSLGRRNTEAFF.